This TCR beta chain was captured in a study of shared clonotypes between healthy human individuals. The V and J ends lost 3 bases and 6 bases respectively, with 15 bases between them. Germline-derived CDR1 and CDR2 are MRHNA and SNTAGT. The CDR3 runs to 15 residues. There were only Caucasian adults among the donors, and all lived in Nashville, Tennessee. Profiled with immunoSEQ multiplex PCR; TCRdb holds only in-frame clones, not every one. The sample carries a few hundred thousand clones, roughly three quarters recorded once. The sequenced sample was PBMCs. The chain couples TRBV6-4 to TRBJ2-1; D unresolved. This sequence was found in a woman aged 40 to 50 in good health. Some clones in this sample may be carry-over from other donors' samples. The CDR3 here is CASSDSATPSNEQFF. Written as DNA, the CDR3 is TGTGCCAGCAGTGATTCAGCTACGCCATCCAATGAGCAGTTCTTC.